This TCR beta chain was captured by sequencing in a study of OX40 agonist ivuxolimab in advanced cancers. Study details: Having had anti-PD-1, anti-PD-L1 or anti-CTLA-4 therapy before was allowed, and about 42% had some.

Repertoires were generated with immunoSEQ multiplex PCR, while TCRdb's copy carries only in-frame clones and drops some. Of around 50,000 clones listed, roughly 88% are singletons. CDR1 and CDR2 from the germline V gene are SNHLY and FYNNEI. The CDR3 loop spans 15 amino acids. Trimming took 8 bases from V and 4 from J, leaving 17 bases between them. Patients who had autoimmune disease history or got systemic immunosuppression were left out. Sequences were derived from CD4+ or CD8+ T cells sorted from blood, sampled in a trial of the OX40 agonist ivuxolimab. This clonotype was obtained from an adult with an advanced solid tumor such as melanoma, head and neck, liver or kidney cancer. The chain links TRBV2 to TRBJ2-2, with D possibly being TRBD2 (5 bases). The CDR3 region has the DNA TGTGCCAGCGAATTGGGGTTACTAGGCACCGGGGAGCTGTTTTTT. It specifies CASELGLLGTGELFF.